Shown below are 23 T cell receptor beta chains from a single sample sequenced in a study of cytomegalovirus exposure and HLA in healthy donors. Primers for the PCR totalled 60 Vbeta and 13 Jbeta. Produced via immunoSEQ multiplex PCR; TCRdb's table is partial and in-frame only. Recorded here are around 100,000 clones; the top ten clones represent 3% to 3.5%. The sequenced sample consisted of PBMCs. The origin of the receptors is a woman aged 25 to 45 in good health and CMV-seronegative.

The rearrangement uses TRBV6-1 and TRBJ1-2, with D maybe TRBD1 (6 bases). CDR3 length equals 14 residues. CDR1 is MNHNS and CDR2 is SASEGT in the germline V gene. Trimming took off 5 bases at V and 6 bases at J, with 16 bases between the two ends. The CDR3 sequence is CASSSLAGVDGYTF. CDR3 bases: TGTGCCAGCAGTTCTTTGGCAGGGGTCGATGGCTACACCTTC.

The genes are TRBV27 and TRBJ2-7, with 7 positions matching TRBD1. The CDR3 sequence is 14 residues long. Trimming took 5 bases from V and 0 from J; bases not matched to a gene: 4. Germline V gives CDR1 MNHEY, CDR2 SMNVEV (reference sequence). The DNA for the CDR3 is TGTGCCAGCAGTAAAAGGGACAGCTCCTACGAGCAGTACTTC. Translated: CASSKRDSSYEQYF.

This sequence joins TRBV7-8 and TRBJ2-1; the match to TRBD2 covers 7 bases. The CDR3 is 16 residues long. CDR1 and CDR2 from the germline V gene are SGHVS and FQNEAQ. The junction had 7 bases not matched to a gene; V was cut back by 1 base and J by 4 bases. The CDR3 coding sequence is TGTGCCAGCAGCTTAGTGGGGGAGGGTATTTACAATGAGCAGTTCTTC. Amino acid sequence: CASSLVGEGIYNEQFF.

V usage is TRBV30 and J usage is TRBJ1-5; D gene ambiguous. The germline gives CDR1 GTSNPN, CDR2 SVGIG (reference sequence). There are 12 residues in the CDR3. Trimming took 0 bases from V and 7 from J, leaving 7 bases between them. CDR3 sequence: CAWSVARQPQHF. The CDR3 bases are TGTGCCTGGAGTGTAGCGAGGCAGCCCCAGCATTTT. Drawing the rest from reference TRBV30 and TRBJ1-5, the complete variable domain is SQTIHQWPATLVQPVGSPLSLECTVEGTSNPNLYWYRQAAGRGLQLLFYSVGIGQISSEVPQNLSASRPQDRQFILSSKKLLLSDSGFYLCAWSVARQPQHFGDGTRLSIL.

The chain couples TRBV7-2 to TRBJ2-7, with D uncertain. This CDR3 has 12 amino acids. Trimming removed 5 bases at V and 7 bases at J, with 12 bases between. Germline V lookup: CDR1 SGHTA, CDR2 FQGNSA. The CDR3 DNA follows: TGTGCCAGCAGCCCAACAAGTCGTGAGCAGTACTTC. As protein: CASSPTSREQYF.

The gene calls are TRBV2 and TRBJ2-2; TRBD1 is a possible D gene (8 bases). V lost 6 bases to trimming and J lost 3 bases, with 14 bases between them. This CDR3 has 15 residues. Germline V gene sequence: CDR1 SNHLY, CDR2 FYNNEI. CDR3 in DNA: TGTGCCAGCAGGGGGGGGACAGGTGACACCGGGGAGCTGTTTTTT. Translated: CASRGGTGDTGELFF. The variable domain in full, completed from reference TRBV2 and TRBJ2-2, reads EPEVTQTPSHQVTQMGQEVILRCVPISNHLYFYWYRQILGQKVEFLVSFYNNEISEKSEIFDDQFSVERPDGSNFTLKIRSTKLEDSAMYFCASRGGTGDTGELFFGEGSRLTVL.

This rearrangement joins TRBV19 to TRBJ2-1; a possible D gene is TRBD2 (5 bases). The germline V gene has CDR1 LNHDA and CDR2 SQIVND (reference sequence). Trimming took off 2 bases at V and 6 bases at J, with 8 bases between the two ends. The length of the CDR3 is 13 residues. CDR3 in amino acids: CASSIISVNEQFF. CDR3 bases: TGTGCCAGTAGTATAATTAGCGTCAATGAGCAGTTCTTC.

The chain employs TRBV6-1 and TRBJ2-1, with 11 bases aligning to TRBD2. The germline gives CDR1 MNHNS, CDR2 SASEGT. The junction had 5 bases not matched to a gene; V was cut back by 4 bases and J by 3 bases. The CDR3 extends over 16 amino acids. The CDR3, as DNA: TGTGCCAGCAGTGCGCCCGGGACTAGCGGCTACAATGAGCAGTTCTTC. This encodes CASSAPGTSGYNEQFF.

This rearrangement joins TRBV6-1 to TRBJ2-3; no firm D call. This CDR3 is built from 13 residues. Trimming took off 9 bases at V and 2 bases at J, with 12 bases between the two ends. Germline-derived CDR1 and CDR2 are MNHNS and SASEGT. This CDR3 is CASTKLTTDTQYF. For the CDR3, the DNA is TGTGCCAGTACTAAGCTCACCACAGATACGCAGTATTTT.

The chain has TRBV11-2 and TRBJ1-1; no firm D call. Germline CDR1 is SGHAT and CDR2 is FQNNGV. V was trimmed by 5 bases and J by 1 base, leaving 2 bases between them. CDR3 length: 11 residues. The CDR3 is CASSQNTEAFF. The CDR3, as DNA: TGTGCCAGCAGCCAGAACACTGAAGCTTTCTTT. Full variable domain (missing parts from reference TRBV11-2 and TRBJ1-1): EAGVAQSPRYKIIEKRQSVAFWCNPISGHATLYWYQQILGQGPKLLIQFQNNGVVDDSQLPKDRFSAERLKGVDSTLKIQPAKLEDSAVYLCASSQNTEAFFGQGTRLTVV.

As to this clone: Other DNA sequences in the same sample also yield this CDR3. The chain uses TRBV5-1 and TRBJ2-2; TRBD1 matches at 7 bases. This CDR3 has 15 amino acids. Per the germline V gene, CDR1 is SGHRS and CDR2 is YFSETQ. The ends lost 0 bases at V and 2 bases at J; junction bases unmatched: 1. The CDR3, as DNA: TGCGCCAGCAGCTTGGGACAGGGTAACACCGGGGAGCTGTTTTTT. This gives the protein CASSLGQGNTGELFF.

This chain links TRBV7-3 with TRBJ2-3; possible D gene TRBD1, 5 bases. The V gene's germline CDR1 is SGHTA and CDR2 FQGTGA. There are 13 residues in the CDR3. Between the trimmed V and J ends, which lost 5 bases and 6 bases, there was a span of 12 bases. CDR3 sequence reads: CASSQGGADTQYF. CDR3 in DNA: TGTGCCAGCAGCCAAGGTGGGGCCGATACGCAGTATTTT. Together with reference TRBV7-3 and TRBJ2-3, the CDR3 gives the full variable domain: GAGVSQTPSNKVTEKGKYVELRCDPISGHTALYWYRQSLGQGPEFLIYFQGTGAADDSGLPNDRFFAVRPEGSVSTLKIQRTERGDSAVYLCASSQGGADTQYFGPGTRLTVL.

The chain is built from TRBV5-6 and TRBJ2-5, with 10 bases matching TRBD2. The CDR3 runs to 15 residues. The germline V gene has CDR1 SGHDT and CDR2 YYEEEE. V lost 8 bases, J lost 6 bases, and 13 bases stayed unmatched. The CDR3 sequence: CASQAGGGSGKTQYF. CDR3 bases: TGTGCCAGTCAAGCGGGGGGGGGTTCAGGGAAGACCCAGTACTTC.

This chain joins TRBV7-8 and TRBJ1-6; perhaps TRBD1 as D (6 bases). V was clipped by 5 bases and J by 7 bases, with 9 bases between them. The CDR3 has 13 residues. From germline, CDR1 is SGHVS and CDR2 FQNEAQ. The CDR3 nucleotides read TGTGCCAGCAGCGCGGACAGAAATTCACCCCTCCACTTT. Its translation: CASSADRNSPLHF.

The rearrangement links TRBV28 to TRBJ2-2, with TRBD1 matching over 8 bases. Germline lookup yields CDR1 MDHEN and CDR2 SYDVKM. The CDR3 length is 14 residues. Trimming cost V 6 bases and J 0 bases; bases outside gene matches: 0. The CDR3, as DNA: TGTGCCAGCAGGACAGGGGCGAACACCGGGGAGCTGTTTTTT. It codes for CASRTGANTGELFF.

The chain recombines TRBV9 with TRBJ2-7; maybe TRBD2 (6 bases). The V and J ends lost 4 bases and 1 base respectively, with 18 bases between them. The length of the CDR3 is 16 residues. CDR1 SGDLS and CDR2 YYNGEE come from the germline V gene. CDR3 bases: TGTGCCAGCAGCTTTTCCGGGGATAGCGGTTCCTACGAGCAGTACTTC. Protein product: CASSFSGDSGSYEQYF.

V and J are TRBV7-3 and TRBJ2-3; D possibly corresponds to TRBD1 (6 bases). This CDR3 has 15 residues. The germline V gene has CDR1 SGHTA and CDR2 FQGTGA. V was clipped by 5 bases and J by 1 base, with 13 bases between them. The DNA of the CDR3 is TGTGCCAGCAGCCCAGGGGCCCGGGGCACAGATACGCAGTATTTT. Its protein product is CASSPGARGTDTQYF.

This chain uses TRBV14 with TRBJ1-3; D might be TRBD1 (5 bases). There are 17 residues in the CDR3. Germline V CDR1 and CDR2: SGHDN, FVKESK. V was clipped by 0 bases and J by 2 bases, with 14 bases between them. CDR3 DNA sequence: TGTGCCAGCAGCCAAGAACAAGCAGGGAGGACTGGAAACACCATATATTTT. It is translated as CASSQEQAGRTGNTIYF. Full variable domain (missing parts from reference TRBV14 and TRBJ1-3): EAGVTQFPSHSVIEKGQTVTLRCDPISGHDNLYWYRRVMGKEIKFLLHFVKESKQDESGMPNNRFLAERTGGTYSTLKVQPAELEDSGVYFCASSQEQAGRTGNTIYFGEGSWLTVV.

The chain has TRBV6-5 and TRBJ1-2; 7 positions match TRBD1. V lost 10 bases and J lost 5; bases outside the gene matches: 13. Per germline, CDR1 MNHEY and CDR2 SVGAGI. The CDR3 is 14 residues long. The CDR3 sequence is CATLRQGRLYGYTF. CDR3 sequence (DNA): TGTGCCACCCTCAGACAGGGAAGGCTTTATGGCTACACCTTC.

The gene calls are TRBV28 and TRBJ2-6; perhaps TRBD1 as D (5 bases). Germline CDR1 is MDHEN and CDR2 is SYDVKM. V shed 7 bases and J shed 0 bases, with 16 bases lying between them. The CDR3 sequence is 17 residues long. DNA for the CDR3: TGTGCCAGCACCGCAAGACAGCGCCCCTCTGGGGCCAACGTCCTGACTTTC. Protein: CASTARQRPSGANVLTF.

This chain joins TRBV5-4 and TRBJ2-1, with TRBD2 matching over 7 bases. The CDR3 is made up of 15 amino acids. Germline lookup yields CDR1 SGHNT and CDR2 YYREEE (reference sequence). V shed 2 bases, J shed 2 bases, and the junction held 4 bases outside the gene matches. DNA of the CDR3: TGTGCCAGCAGCTTACGCGGGGGAACCTACAATGAGCAGTTCTTC. This sequence encodes CASSLRGGTYNEQFF. Variable domain in full (rest from reference TRBV5-4 and TRBJ2-1): ETGVTQSPTHLIKTRGQQVTLRCSSQSGHNTVSWYQQALGQGPQFIFQYYREEENGRGNFPPRFSGLQFPNYSSELNVNALELDDSALYLCASSLRGGTYNEQFFGPGTRLTVL.

This clone counts as medium-sized (0.01 to 0.1%) by frequency. This chain joins TRBV11-2 and TRBJ1-1; no clear D. The CDR3 sequence is 15 residues long. Trimming removed 0 bases at V and 0 bases at J, with 8 bases between. The germline CDR1 and CDR2 sequences are SGHAT and FQNNGV. As DNA, the CDR3 is TGTGCCAGCAGCTTAGATCCACAGATGAACACTGAAGCTTTCTTT. This sequence encodes CASSLDPQMNTEAFF.

The chain combines TRBV29-1 with TRBJ2-3, with 7 nucleotides matching TRBD2. J gave up 0 bases and V 6 bases, and 12 bases lay outside the gene matches. In germline, CDR1 is SQVTM, CDR2 ANQGSEA. The CDR3 contains 16 residues. CDR3 protein: CSVRAGWVFSTDTQYF. The DNA for the CDR3 is TGCAGCGTCAGAGCGGGGTGGGTCTTTAGCACAGATACGCAGTATTTT.